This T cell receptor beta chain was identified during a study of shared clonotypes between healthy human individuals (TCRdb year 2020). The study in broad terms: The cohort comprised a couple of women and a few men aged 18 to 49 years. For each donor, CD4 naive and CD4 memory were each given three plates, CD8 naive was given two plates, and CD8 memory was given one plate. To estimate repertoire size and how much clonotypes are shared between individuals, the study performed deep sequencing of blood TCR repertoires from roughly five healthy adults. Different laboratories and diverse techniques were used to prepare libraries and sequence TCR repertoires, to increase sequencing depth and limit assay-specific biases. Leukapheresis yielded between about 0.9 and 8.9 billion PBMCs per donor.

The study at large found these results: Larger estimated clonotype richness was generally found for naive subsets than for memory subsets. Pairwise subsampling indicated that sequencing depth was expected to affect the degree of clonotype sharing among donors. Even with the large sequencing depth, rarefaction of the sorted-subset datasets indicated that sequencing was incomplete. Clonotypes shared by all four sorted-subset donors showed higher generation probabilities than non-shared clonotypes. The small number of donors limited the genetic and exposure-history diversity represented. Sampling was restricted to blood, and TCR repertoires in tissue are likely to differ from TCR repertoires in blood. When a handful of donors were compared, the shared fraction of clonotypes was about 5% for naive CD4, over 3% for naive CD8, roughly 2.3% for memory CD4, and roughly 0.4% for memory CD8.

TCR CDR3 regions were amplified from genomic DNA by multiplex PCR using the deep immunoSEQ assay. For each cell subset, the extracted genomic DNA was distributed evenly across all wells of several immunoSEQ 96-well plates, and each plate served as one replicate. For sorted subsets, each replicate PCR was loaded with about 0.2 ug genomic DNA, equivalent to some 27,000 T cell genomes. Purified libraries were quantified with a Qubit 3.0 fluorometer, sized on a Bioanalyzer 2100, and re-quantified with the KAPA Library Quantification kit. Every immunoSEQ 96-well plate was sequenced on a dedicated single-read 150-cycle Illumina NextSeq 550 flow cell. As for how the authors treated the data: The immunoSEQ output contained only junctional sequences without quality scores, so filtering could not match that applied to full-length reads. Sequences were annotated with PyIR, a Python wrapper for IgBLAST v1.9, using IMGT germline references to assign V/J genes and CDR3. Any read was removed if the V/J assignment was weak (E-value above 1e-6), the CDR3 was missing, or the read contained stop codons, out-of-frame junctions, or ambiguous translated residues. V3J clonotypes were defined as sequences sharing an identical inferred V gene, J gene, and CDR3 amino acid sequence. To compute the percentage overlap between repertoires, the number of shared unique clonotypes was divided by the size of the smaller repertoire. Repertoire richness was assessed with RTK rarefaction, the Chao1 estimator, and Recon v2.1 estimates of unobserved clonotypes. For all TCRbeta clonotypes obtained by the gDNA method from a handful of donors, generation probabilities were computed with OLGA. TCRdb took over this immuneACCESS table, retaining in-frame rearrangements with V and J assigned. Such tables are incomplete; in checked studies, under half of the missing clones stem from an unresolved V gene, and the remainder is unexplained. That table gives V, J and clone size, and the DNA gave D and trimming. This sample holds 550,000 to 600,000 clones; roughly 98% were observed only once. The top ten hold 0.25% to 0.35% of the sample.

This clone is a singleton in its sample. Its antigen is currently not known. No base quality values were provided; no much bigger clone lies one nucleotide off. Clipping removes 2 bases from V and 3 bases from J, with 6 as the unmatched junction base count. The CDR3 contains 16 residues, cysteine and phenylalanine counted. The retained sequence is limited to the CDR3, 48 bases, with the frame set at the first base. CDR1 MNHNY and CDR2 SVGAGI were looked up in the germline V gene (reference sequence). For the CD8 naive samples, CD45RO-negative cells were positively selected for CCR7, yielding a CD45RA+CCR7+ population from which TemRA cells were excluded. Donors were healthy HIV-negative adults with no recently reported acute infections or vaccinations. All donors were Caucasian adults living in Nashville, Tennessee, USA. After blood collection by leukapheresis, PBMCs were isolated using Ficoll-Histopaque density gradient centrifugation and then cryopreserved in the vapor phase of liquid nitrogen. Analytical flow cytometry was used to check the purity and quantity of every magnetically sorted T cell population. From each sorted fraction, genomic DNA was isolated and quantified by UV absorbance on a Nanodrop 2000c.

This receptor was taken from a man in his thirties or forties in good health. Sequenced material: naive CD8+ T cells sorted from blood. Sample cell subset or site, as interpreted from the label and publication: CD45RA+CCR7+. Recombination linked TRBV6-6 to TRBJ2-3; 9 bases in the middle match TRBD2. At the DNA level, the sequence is TGTGCCAGCAGTTACAGGGCGGGAGGGGGGACAGATACGCAGTATTTT. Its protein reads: CASSYRAGGGTDTQYF.